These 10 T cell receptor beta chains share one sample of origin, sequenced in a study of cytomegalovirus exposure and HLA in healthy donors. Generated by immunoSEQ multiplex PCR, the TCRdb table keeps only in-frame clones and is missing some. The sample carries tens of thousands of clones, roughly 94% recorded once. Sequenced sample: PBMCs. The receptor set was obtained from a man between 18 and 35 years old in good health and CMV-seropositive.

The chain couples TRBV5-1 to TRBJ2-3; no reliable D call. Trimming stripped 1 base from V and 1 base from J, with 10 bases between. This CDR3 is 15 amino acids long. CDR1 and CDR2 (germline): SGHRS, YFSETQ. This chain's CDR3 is CASSLYGLGTDTQYF. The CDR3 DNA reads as TGCGCCAGCAGCTTGTACGGGTTAGGCACAGATACGCAGTATTTT.

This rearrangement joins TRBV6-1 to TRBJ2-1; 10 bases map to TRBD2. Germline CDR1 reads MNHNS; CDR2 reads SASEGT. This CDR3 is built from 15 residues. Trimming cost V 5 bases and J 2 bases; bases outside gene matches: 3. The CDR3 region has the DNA TGTGCCAGCAGTCCCGGACTAGCGGCCTACAATGAGCAGTTCTTC. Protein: CASSPGLAAYNEQFF.

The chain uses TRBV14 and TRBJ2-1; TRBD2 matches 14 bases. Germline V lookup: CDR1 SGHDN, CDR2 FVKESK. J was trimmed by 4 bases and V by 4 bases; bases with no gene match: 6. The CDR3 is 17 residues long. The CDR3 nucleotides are TGTGCCAGCAGCCTCCGACTAGCGGGAGGGTGGTACAATGAGCAGTTCTTC. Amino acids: CASSLRLAGGWYNEQFF. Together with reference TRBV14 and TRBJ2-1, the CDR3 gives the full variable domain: EAGVTQFPSHSVIEKGQTVTLRCDPISGHDNLYWYRRVMGKEIKFLLHFVKESKQDESGMPNNRFLAERTGGTYSTLKVQPAELEDSGVYFCASSLRLAGGWYNEQFFGPGTRLTVL.

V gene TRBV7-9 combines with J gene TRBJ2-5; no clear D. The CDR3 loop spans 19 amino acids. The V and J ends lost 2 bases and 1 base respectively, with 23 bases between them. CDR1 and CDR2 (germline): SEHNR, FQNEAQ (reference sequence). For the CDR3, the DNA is TGTGCCAGCAGCTTAAGTGGGTCCGGGTGGAGATCGACCCAAGAGACCCAGTACTTC. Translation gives CASSLSGSGWRSTQETQYF.

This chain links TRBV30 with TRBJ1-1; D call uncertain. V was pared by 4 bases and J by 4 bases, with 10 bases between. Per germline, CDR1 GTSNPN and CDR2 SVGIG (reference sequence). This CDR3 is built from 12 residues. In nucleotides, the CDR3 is TGTGCCTGGATTCCCTTTTCCACTGAAGCTTTCTTT. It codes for CAWIPFSTEAFF.

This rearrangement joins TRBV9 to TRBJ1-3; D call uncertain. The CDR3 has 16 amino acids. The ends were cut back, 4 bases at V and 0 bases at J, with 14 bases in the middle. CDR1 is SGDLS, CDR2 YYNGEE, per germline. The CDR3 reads CASSSGSSNSGNTIYF. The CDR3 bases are TGTGCCAGCAGCTCGGGGTCCTCAAACTCTGGAAACACCATATATTTT.

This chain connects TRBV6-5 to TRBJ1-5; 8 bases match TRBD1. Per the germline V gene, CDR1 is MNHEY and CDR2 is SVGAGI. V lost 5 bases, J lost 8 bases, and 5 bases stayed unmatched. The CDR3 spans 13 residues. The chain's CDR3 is CASSKTGGEPQHF. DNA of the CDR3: TGTGCCAGCAGTAAAACAGGGGGTGAGCCCCAGCATTTT.

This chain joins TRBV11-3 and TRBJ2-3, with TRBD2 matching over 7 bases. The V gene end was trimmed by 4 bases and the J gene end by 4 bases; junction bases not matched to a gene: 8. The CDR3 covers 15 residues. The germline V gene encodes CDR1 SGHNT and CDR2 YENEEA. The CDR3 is CASSSGREPADTQYF. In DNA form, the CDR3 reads TGTGCCAGCAGCTCGGGGCGGGAGCCCGCAGATACGCAGTATTTT.

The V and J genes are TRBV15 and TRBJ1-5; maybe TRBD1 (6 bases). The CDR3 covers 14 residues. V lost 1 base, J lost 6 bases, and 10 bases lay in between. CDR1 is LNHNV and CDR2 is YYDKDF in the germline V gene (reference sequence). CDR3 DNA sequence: TGTGCCACCAGCAGAGCTGGGGGCGGTCAGCCCCAGCATTTT. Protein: CATSRAGGGQPQHF.

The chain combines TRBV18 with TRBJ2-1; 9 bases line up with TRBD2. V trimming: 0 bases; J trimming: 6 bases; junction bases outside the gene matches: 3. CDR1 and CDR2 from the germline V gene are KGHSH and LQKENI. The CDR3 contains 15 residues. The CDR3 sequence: CASSPPAGGINEQFF. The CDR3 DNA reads TGTGCCAGCTCACCACCGGCGGGGGGGATCAATGAGCAGTTCTTC.